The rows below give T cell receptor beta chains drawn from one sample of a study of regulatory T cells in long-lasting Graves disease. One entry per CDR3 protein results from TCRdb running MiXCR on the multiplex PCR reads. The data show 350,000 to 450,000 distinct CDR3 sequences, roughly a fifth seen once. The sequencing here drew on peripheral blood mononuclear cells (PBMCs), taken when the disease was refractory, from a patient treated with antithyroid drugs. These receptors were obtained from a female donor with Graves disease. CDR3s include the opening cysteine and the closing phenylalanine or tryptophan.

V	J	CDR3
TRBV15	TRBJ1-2	CATSTRNPGIYGYTF
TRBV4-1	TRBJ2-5	CASSQDSAGSETQYF
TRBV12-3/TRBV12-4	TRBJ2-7	CASSLGGGSSYEQYF
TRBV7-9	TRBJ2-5	CASSFGEGLQETQYF
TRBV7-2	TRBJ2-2	CASSFTGGHTGELFF
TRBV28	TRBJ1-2	CASSLVSGVGYGYTF
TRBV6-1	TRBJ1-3	CASRAVSGNTIYF
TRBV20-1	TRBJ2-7	CSARRVGYEQYF
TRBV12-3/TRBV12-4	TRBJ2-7	CASSLNLAVYEQYF
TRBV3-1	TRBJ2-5	CASSQDGRRETQYF
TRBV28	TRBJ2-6	CASSSNLGSSSGANVLTF
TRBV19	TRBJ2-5	CATRQGGGETQYF
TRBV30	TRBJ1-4	CAWSPRRGQSEKLFF
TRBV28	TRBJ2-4	CASSLYPSGSLNIQYF
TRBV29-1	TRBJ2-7	CSVEDARTGVGEQYF
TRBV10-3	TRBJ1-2	CAISGNRGKYGYTF
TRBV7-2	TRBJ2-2	CASSLSTRGSPGLGELFF
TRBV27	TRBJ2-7	CASSLLAGAEEQYF
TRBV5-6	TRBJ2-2	CASSLLSSGARTGELFF
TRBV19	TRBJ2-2	CASSIGYTSNTGELFF
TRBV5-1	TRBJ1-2	CASSLTESYGYTF
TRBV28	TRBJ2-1	CASSHWTSGRHNEQFF
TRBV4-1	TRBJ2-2	CASSQGGARSLTGELFF
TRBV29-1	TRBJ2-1	CSAGQGSYNEQFF
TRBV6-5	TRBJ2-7	CASSYSSSGLPPYEQYF
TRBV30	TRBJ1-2	CAWTRGAREGYTF
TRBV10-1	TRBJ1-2	CASSDRSTGSYYGYTF
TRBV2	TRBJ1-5	CASTARQGAKQPQHF
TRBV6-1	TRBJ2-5	CASSGSGRVSIQETQYF
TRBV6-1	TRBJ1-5	CASSEQVSNQPQHF
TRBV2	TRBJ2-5	CASRDKPPSAQYF
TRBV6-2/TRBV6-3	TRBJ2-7	CASSAPRSRYEQYF
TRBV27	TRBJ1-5	CASSHPAGNQPQHF
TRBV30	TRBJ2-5	CAWNQKGRPQYF